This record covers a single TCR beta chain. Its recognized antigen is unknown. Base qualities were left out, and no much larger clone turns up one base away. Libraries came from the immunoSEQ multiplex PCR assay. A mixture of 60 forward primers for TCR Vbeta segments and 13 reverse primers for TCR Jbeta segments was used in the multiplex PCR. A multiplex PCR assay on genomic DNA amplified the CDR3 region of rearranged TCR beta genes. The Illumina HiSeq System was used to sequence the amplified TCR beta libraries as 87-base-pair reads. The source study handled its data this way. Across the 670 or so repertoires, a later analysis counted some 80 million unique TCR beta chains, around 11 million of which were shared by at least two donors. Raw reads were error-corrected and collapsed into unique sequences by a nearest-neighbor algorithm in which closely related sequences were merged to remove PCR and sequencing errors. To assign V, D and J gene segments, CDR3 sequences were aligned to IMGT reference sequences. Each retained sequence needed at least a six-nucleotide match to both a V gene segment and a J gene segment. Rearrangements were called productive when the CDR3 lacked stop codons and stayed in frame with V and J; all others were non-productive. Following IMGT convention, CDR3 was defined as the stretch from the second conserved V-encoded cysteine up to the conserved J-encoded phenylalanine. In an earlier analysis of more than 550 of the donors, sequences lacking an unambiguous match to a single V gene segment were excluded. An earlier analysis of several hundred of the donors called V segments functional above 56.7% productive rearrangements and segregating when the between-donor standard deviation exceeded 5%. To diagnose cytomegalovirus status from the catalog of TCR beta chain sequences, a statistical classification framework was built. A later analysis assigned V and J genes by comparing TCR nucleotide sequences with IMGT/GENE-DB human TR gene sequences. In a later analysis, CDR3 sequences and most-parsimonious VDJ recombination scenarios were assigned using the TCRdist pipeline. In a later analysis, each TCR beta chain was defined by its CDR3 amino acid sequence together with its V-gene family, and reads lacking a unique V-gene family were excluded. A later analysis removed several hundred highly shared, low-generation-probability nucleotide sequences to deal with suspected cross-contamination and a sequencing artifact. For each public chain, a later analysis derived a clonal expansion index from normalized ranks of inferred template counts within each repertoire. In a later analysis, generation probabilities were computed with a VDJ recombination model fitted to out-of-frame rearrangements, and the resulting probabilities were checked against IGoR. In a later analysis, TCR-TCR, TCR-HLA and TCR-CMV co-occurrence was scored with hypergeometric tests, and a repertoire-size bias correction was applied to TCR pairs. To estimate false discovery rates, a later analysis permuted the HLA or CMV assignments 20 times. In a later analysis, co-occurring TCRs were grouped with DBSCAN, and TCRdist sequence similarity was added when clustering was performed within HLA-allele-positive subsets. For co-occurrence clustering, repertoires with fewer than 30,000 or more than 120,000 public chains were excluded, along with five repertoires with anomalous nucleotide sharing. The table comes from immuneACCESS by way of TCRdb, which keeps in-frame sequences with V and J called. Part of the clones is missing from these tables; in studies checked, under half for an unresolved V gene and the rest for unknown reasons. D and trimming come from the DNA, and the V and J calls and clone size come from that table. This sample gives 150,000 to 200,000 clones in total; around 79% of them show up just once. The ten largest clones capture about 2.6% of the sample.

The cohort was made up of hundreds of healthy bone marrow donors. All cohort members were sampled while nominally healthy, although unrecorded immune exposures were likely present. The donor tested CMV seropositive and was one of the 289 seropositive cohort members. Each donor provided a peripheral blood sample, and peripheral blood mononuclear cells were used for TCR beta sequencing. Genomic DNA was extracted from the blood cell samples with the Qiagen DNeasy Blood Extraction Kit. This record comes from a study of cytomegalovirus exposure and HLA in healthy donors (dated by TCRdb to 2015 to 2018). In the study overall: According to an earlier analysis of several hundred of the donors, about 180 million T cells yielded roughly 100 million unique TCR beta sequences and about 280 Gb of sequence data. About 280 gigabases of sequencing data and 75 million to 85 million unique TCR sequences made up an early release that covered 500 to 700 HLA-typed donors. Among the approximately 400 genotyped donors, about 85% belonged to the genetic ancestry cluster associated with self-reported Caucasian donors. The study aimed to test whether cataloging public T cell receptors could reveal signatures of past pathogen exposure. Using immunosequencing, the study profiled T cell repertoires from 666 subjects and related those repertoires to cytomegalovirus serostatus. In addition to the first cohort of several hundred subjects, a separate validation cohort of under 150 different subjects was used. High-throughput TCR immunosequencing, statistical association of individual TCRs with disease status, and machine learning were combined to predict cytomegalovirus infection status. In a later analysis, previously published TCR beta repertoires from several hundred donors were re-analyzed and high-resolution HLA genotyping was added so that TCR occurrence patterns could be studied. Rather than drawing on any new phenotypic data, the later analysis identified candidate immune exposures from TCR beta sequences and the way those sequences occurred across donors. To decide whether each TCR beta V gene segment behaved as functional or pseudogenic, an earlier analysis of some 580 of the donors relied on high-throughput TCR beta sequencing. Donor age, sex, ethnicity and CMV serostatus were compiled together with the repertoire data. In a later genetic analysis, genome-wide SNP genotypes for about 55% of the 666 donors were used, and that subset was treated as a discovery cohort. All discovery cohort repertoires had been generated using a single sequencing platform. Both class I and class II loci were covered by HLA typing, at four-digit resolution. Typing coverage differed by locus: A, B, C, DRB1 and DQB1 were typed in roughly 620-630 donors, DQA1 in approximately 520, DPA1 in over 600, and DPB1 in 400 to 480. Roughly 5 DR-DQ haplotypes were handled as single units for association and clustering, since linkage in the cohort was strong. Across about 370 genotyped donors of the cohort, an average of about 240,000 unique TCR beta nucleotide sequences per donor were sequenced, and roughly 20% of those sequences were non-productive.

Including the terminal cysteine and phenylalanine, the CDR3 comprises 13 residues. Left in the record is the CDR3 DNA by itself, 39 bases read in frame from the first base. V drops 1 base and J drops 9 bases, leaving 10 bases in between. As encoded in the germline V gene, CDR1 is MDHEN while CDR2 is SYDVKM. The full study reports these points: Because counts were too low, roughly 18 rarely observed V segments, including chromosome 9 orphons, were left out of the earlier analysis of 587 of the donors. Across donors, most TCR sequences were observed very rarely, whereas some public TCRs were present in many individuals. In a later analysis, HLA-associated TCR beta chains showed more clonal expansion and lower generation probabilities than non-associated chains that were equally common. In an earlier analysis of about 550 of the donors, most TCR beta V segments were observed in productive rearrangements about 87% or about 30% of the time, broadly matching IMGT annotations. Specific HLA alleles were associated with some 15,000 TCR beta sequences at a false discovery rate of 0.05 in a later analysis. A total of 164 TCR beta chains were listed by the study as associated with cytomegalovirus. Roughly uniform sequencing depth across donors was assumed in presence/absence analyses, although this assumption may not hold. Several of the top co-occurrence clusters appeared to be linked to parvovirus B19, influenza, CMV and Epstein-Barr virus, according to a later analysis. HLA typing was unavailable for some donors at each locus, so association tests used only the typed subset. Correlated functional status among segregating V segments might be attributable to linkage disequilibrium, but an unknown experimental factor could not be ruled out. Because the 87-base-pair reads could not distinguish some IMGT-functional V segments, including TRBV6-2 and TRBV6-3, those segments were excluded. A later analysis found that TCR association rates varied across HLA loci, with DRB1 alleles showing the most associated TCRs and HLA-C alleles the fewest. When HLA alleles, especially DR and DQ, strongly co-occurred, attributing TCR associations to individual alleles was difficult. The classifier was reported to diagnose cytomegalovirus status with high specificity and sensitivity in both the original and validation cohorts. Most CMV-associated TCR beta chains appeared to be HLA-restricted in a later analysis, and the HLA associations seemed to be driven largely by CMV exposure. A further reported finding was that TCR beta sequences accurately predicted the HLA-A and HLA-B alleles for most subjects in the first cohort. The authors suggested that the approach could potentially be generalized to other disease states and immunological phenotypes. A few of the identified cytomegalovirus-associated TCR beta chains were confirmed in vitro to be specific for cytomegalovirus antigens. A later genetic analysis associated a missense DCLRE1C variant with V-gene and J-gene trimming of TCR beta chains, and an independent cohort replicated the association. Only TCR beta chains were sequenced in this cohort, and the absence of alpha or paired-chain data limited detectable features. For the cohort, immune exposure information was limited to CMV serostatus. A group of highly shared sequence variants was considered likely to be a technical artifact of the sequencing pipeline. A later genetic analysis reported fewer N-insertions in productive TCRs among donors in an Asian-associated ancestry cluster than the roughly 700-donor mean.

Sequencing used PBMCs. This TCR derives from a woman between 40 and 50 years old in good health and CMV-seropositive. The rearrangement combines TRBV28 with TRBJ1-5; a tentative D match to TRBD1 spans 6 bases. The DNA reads TGTGCCAGCAGTTTATCAGGGGTTGGGCCCCAGCATTTT. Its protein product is CASSLSGVGPQHF.